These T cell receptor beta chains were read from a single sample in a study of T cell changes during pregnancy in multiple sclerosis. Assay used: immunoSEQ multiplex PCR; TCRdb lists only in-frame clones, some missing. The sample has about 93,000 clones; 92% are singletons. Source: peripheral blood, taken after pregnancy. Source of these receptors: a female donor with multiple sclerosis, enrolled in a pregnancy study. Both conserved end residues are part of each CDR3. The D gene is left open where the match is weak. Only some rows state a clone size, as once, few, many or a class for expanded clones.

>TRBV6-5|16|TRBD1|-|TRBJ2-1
TGTGCCAGCAGTTACTCGGGACAGGGAATTTACAATGAGCAGTTCTTC
CASSYSGQGIYNEQFF
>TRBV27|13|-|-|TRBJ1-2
TGTGCCAGCAGTAGTCAACCCGGGTACGGCTACACCTTC
CASSSQPGYGYTF
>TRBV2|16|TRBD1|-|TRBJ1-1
TGTGCCAGCAACCGGGACAGGGGGCTGGTCGACACTGAAGCTTTCTTT
CASNRDRGLVDTEAFF
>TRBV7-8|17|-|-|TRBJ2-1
TGTGCCAGCAGCTTAATGGGGCAACGGTCCCCCTACAATGAGCAGTTCTTC
CASSLMGQRSPYNEQFF
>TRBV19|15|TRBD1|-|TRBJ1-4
TGTGCCAGTAGTATCCACGGACAGGGTGGGGAAAAACTGTTTTTT
CASSIHGQGGEKLFF
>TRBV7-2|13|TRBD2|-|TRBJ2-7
TGTGCCAGCAGCTTTAGACTAGCGGTCGAGCAGTACTTC
CASSFRLAVEQYF
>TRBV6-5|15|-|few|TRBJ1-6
TGTGCCAGCAGTTACCGGGGGAACGGGAATTCACCCCTCCACTTT
CASSYRGNGNSPLHF
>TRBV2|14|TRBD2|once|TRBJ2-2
TGTGCCAGCAGAGGACTAGTTCACACCGGGGAGCTGTTTTTT
CASRGLVHTGELFF
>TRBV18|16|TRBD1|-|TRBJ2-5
TGTGCCAGCTCACCATGGACAGGGGAGAGGCAAGAGACCCAGTACTTC
CASSPWTGERQETQYF
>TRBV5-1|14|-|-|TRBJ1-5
TGCGCCAGCAGCTTCCTGGGAGGAGATCAGCCCCAGCATTTT
CASSFLGGDQPQHF
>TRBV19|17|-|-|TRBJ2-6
TGTGCCAGTAGTATAACAGGGCCCTCCTCTGGGGCCAACGTCCTGACTTTC
CASSITGPSSGANVLTF
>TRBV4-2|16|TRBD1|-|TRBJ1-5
TGTGCCAGCAGTAGATTAACAGGGGATGGCAATCAGCCCCAGCATTTT
CASSRLTGDGNQPQHF
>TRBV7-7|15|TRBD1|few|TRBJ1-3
TGTGCCAGCAGCTTAGGACAGGGAGGTGGAAACACCATATATTTT
CASSLGQGGGNTIYF
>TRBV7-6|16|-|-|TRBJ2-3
TGTGCCAGCAGCTTGGGGGCATCGGGCGCCTCAGATACGCAGTATTTT
CASSLGASGASDTQYF
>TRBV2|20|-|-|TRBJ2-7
TGTGCCAGCAGTGAAGCCCCTTTGGTTGTCGGGATGGGGGGAGGATACGAGCAGTACTTC
CASSEAPLVVGMGGGYEQYF
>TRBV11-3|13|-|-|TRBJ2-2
TGTGCCAGCTCGGACACTTACACCGGGGAGCTGTTTTTT
CASSDTYTGELFF
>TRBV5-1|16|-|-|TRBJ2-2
TGCGCCAGCAGCCAAGCACAGGAATTGCACACCGGGGAGCTGTTTTTT
CASSQAQELHTGELFF
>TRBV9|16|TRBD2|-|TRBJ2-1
TGTGCCAGCAGCGTATTTAGCGGGACCTCCTACAATGAGCAGTTCTTC
CASSVFSGTSYNEQFF
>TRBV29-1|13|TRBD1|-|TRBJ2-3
TGCAGCGTCACAGGGGCGTACACAGATACGCAGTATTTT
CSVTGAYTDTQYF
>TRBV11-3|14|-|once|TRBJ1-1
TGTGCCAGCAGCCCCCGTCCCTCGGGGACTGAAGCTTTCTTT
CASSPRPSGTEAFF
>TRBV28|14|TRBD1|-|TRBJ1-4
TGTGCCAGCAGTTTGGGACAGGTCGAGTCAGAACTGTTTTTT
CASSLGQVESELFF
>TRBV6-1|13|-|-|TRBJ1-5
TGTGCCAGCACCCCCAGGGAATGGCAGCCCCAGCATTTT
CASTPREWQPQHF
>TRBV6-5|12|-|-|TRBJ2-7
TGTGCCAGCAGTTACTGGGGAGGCGAGCAGTACTTC
CASSYWGGEQYF
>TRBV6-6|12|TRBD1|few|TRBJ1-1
TGTGCCAGCAGCGAAGTACAGGGGATGGCTTTCTTT
CASSEVQGMAFF
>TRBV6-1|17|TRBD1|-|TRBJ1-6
TGTGCCAGCAGTGGAAAGACGACAGGGGCAGGGAATTCACCCCTCCACTTT
CASSGKTTGAGNSPLHF
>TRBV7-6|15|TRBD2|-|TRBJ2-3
TGTGCCAGCAGCTTTAGGCGGGAGGGCTTCGATACGCAGTATTTT
CASSFRREGFDTQYF
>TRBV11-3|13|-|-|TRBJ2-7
TGTGCCAGCAGCTTAGGGGGGCAGGGCGAGCAGTACTTC
CASSLGGQGEQYF
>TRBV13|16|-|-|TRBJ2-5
TGTGCCAGCAGTCCGAGATTTCCAGGGCGTCGGGAGACCCAGTACTTC
CASSPRFPGRRETQYF
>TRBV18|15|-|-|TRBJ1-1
TGTGCCGTCCGGCAGACAGCAACACTGAACACTGAAGCTTTCTTT
CAVRQTATLNTEAFF
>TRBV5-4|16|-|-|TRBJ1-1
TGTGCCAGCAGCTTGGGTAAGGGGTCCATGAACACTGAAGCTTTCTTT
CASSLGKGSMNTEAFF
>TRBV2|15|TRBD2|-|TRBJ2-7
TGTGCCAGCAGGGCGGGACTAGCGGACTACTACGAGCAGTACTTC
CASRAGLADYYEQYF
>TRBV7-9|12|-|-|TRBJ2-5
TGTGCCAGCAGCGTAGGTGACAGTACCCAGTACTTC
CASSVGDSTQYF
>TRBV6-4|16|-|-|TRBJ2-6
TGTGCCAGCAGCCCCGACAGTGCCTCTGGGGCCAACGTCCTGACTTTC
CASSPDSASGANVLTF